The clone carrying this TCR beta chain was counted once. The CDR3 is made up of 16 amino acids. Germline V gene data show CDR1 as MNHEY and CDR2 as SVGAGI. Between the trimmed V and J ends, which lost 2 bases and 0 bases, there was a span of 14 bases. These data are taken from a study of blood T cell repertoires in COVID-19. Study background: From the United States, Italy and Spain came samples of acute and convalescent COVID-19.

Original data processing: Scientists estimated how many nucleated cells there were by amplifying reference gene primers. Sequencing was performed with immunoSEQ multiplex PCR; in TCRdb, only in-frame clones are kept and a portion is missing. That table gives V, J and clone size, and the DNA gave D and trimming. The data contain hundreds of thousands of clones, roughly 83% of them seen just once; the ten biggest clones take up around 30%. Sample: peripheral blood. The V call is TRBV6-5, the J call TRBJ2-7, with D possibly matching TRBD1 (5 bases). This clonotype was obtained from a man aged 35 to 55 with acute or convalescent COVID-19. For the CDR3, the DNA is TGTGCCAGCAGTTACACCGAAACGACAGCCTCCTACGAGCAGTACTTC. Amino acid sequence: CASSYTETTASYEQYF.